The clone carrying this T cell receptor (beta chain) occurred a few times. What it recognizes is unknown. 5'RACE, which relied on constant-segment primers, yielded TCR alpha and TCR beta cDNA libraries carrying sample barcodes and UMIs. MiXCR, applied by TCRdb to the 5' RACE reads, yields one record per CDR3 protein. The table shows hundreds of thousands of distinct CDR3 sequences, with 20% occurring only once. This sample stems from a study of T-cell memory formation after mild COVID-19. About the study: Largely, TCR clusters stayed within a single donor. Study-level points and caveats: Pre-infection memory contained some responding clones, which suggested that cross-reactive memory had joined. Of the contracting clones, CD4+ ones lay mainly in CM and EM, and CD8+ ones in EMRA.

V lost 6 bases, J lost 0 bases, and 8 bases lay in between. From germline, CDR1 is MNHEY and CDR2 SVGAGI. This CDR3 has 13 residues. Sequenced sample: PBMCs or a T cell subset sorted from them (not recorded which). The clonotype was recovered from an adult woman who had mild COVID-19 (a few samples of this study predate the infection). Cell type and time point are not known. The V gene is TRBV6-5, the J gene TRBJ1-1; a possible D gene is TRBD1 (5 bases). CDR3 region: CASRDTVNTEAFF. The CDR3 DNA sequence: TGTGCCAGCAGGGACACAGTGAACACTGAAGCTTTCTTT.